This TCR beta chain was captured in a study of siplizumab effects on memory and regulatory T cells. General study points: Proof of suppressive function in proliferating Tregs from siplizumab cultures was not established. Naive T cells seemed more diverse than memory cells; they also seemed major alloresponse contributors. Controls had approximately 27% Treg-derived mappable alloreactive CD4+ clones on average, versus around 62% with siplizumab.

Assay: immunoSEQ multiplex PCR; the TCRdb copy retains only in-frame clones and omits some. This table has 94,000 or so clones, about 96% appearing once. The ends lost 6 bases at V and 0 bases at J; junction bases unmatched: 8. CDR3 length equals 16 residues. The V gene's germline CDR1 is LNHDA and CDR2 SQIVND (reference sequence). As regards this clone: Its cognate antigen is unknown.

The clonotype comes from a human donor in good health. This sequence joins TRBV19 and TRBJ1-3; 7 nucleotides agree with TRBD1. Sequenced input: naive CD4+ T cells sorted from blood. The chain's CDR3 is CASRPPRTGSGNTIYF. The CDR3 nucleotides read TGTGCCAGTAGACCCCCTAGGACAGGCTCTGGAAACACCATATATTTT.